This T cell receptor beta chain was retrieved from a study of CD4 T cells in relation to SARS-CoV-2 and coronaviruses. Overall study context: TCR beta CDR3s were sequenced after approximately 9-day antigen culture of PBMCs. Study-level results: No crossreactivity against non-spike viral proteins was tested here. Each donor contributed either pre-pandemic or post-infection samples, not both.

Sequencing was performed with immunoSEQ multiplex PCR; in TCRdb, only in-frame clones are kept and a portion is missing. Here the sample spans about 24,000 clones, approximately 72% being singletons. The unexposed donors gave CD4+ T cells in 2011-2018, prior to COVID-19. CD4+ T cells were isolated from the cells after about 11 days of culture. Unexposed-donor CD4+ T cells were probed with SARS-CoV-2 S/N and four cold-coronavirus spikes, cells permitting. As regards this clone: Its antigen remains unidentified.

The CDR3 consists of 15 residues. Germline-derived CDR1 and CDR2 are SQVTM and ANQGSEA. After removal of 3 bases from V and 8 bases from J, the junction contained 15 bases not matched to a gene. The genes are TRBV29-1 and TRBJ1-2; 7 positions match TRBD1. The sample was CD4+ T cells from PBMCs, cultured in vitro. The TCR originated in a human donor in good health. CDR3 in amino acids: CSVERTGARGGGYTF. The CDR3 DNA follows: TGCAGCGTTGAGCGGACAGGAGCCCGAGGGGGAGGCTACACCTTC.